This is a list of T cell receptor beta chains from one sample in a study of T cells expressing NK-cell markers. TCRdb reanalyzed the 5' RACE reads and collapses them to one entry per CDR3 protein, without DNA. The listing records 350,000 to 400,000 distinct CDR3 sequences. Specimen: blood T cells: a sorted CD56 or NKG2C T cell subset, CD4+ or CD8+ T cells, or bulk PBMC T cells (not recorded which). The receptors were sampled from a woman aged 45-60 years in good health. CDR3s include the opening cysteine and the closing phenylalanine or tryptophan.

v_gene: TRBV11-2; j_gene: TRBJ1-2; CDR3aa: CASSLELSAGSYGYTF
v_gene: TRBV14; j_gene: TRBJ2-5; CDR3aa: CASSQGRTGTETQYF
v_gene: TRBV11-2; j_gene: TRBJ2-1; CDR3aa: CASSLLGPHEQFF
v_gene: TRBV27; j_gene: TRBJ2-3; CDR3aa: CASRGYLTDTQYF
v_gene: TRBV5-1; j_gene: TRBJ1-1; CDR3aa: CASSLGLFRAEAFF
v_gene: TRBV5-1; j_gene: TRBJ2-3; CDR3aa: CASSRLASTDTQYF
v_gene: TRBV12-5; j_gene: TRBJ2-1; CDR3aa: CASGMGQGVYEQFF
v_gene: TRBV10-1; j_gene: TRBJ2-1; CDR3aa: CASSEPGAYNEQFF
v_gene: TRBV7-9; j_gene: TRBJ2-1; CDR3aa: CASSPSRSVYNEQFF
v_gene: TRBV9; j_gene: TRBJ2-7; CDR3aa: CASSVSVLGTSDEQYF
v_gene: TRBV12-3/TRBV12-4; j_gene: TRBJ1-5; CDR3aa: CASSYLEHQPQHF
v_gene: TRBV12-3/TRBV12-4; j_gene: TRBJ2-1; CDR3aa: CASSYPDTYNEQFF
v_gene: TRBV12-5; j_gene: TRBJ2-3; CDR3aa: CASGLVRGRDRTDTQYF
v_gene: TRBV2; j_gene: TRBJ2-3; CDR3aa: CASKELAPGSDTQYF
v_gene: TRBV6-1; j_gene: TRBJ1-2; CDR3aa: CASINQRQGGYTF
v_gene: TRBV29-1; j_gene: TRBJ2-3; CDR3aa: CSVERGPNTQYF
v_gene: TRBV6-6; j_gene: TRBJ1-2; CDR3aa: CASSYSKEVDTF
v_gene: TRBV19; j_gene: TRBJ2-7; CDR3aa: CASSIGDTSSYEQYF
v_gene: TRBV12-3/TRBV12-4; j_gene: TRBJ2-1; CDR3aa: CASTASGGAYNEQFF
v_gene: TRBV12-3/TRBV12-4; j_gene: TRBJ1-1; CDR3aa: CASSLVRGVGAFF
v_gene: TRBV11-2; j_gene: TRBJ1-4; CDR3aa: CASSLNRAPFATNEKLFF
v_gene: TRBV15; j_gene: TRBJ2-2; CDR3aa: CATSREGPGALTGELFF
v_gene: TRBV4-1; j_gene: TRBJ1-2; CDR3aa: CASSQGRGQGAYGYTF
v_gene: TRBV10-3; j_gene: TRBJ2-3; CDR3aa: CAISPGTSGDTQYF
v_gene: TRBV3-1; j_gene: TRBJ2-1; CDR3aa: CASSQELPLAGDPEQFF
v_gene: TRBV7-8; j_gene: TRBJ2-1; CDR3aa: CASSSGENNEQFF
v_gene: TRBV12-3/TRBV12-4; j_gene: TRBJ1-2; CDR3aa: CASSFYWLRDYGYTF
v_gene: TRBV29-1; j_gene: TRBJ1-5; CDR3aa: CSVEGFPGQPQHF
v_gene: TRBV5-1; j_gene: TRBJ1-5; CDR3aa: CASSLGVRDNQPQHF